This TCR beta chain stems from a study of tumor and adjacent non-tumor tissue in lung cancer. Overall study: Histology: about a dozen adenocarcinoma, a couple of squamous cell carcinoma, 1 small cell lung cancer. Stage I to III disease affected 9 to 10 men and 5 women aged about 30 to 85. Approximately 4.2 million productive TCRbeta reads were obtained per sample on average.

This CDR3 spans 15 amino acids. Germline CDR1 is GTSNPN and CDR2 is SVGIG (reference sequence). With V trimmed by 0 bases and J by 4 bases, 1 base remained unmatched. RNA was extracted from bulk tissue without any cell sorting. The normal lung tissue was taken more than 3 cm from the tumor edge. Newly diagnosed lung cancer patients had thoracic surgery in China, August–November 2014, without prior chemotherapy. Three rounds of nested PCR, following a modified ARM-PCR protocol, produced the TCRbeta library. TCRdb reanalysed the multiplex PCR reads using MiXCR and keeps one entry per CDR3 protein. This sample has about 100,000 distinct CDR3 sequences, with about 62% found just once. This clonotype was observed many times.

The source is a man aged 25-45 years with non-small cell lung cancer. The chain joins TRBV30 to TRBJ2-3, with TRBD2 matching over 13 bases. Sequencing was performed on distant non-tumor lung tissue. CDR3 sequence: CAWSVLAGGPDTQYF. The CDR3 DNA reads TGTGCCTGGAGTGTACTAGCGGGAGGGCCAGATACGCAGTATTTT. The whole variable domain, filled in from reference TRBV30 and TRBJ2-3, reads SQTIHQWPATLVQPVGSPLSLECTVEGTSNPNLYWYRQAAGRGLQLLFYSVGIGQISSEVPQNLSASRPQDRQFILSSKKLLLSDSGFYLCAWSVLAGGPDTQYFGPGTRLTVL.